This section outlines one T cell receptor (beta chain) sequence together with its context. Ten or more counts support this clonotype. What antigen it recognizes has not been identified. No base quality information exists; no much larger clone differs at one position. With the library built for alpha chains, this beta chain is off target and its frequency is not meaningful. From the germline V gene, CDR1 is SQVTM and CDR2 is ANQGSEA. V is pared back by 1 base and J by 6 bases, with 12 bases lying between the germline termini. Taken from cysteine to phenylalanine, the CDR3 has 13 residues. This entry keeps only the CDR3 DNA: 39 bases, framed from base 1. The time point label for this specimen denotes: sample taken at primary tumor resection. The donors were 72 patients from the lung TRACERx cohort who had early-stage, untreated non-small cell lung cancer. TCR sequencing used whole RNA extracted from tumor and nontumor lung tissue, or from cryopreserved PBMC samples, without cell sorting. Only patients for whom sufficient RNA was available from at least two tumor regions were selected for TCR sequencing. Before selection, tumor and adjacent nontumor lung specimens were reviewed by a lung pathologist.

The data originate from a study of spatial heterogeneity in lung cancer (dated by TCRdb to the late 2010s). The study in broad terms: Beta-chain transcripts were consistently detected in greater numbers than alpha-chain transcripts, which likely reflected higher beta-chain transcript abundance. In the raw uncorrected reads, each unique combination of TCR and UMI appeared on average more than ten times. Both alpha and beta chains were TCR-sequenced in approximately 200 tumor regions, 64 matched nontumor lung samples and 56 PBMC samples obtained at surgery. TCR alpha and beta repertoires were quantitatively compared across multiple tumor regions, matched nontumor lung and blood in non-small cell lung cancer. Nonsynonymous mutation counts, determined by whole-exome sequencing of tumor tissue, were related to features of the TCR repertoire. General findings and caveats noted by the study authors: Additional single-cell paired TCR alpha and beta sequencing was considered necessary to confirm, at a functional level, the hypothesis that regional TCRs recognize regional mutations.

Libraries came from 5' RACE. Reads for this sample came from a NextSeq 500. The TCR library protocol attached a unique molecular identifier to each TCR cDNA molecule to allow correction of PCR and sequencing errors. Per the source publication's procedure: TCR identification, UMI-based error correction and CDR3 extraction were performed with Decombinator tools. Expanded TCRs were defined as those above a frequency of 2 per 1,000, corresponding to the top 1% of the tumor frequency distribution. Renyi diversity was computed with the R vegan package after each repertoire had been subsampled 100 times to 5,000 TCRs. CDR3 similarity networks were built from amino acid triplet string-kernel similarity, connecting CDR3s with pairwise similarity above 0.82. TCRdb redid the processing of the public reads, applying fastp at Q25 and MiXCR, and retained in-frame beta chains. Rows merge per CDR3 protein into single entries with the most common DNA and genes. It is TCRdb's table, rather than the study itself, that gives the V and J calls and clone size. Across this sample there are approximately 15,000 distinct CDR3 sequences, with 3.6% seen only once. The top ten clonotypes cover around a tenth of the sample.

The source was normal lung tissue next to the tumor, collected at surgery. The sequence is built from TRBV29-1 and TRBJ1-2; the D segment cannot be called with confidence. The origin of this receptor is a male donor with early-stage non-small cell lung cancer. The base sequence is TGCAGCGTTGAAGGTCAAGGGTTTGATGGCTACACCTTC. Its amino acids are CSVEGQGFDGYTF.